The 28 T cell receptor beta chains below all came from one sample that was sequenced in a study of T and B cells in COVID-19 patients. TRB was amplified from about 250-500 ng of blood genomic DNA. TRB rearrangements were amplified by multiplex PCR with BIOMED2 TRB-A/B primers. From the multiplex PCR reads, TCRdb called clonotypes with MiXCR, one entry per CDR3 protein. The table records 10,000 to 13,000 distinct CDR3 sequences, 30% of them present only once. The sequencing input was blood. These TCRs come from a human donor with active COVID-19.

The rearrangement links TRBV7-6 to TRBJ1-6; TRBD1 might be the D (5 bases). The length of the CDR3 is 13 residues. The V and J ends lost 0 bases and 10 bases respectively, with 7 bases between them. Per the germline V gene, CDR1 is SGHVS and CDR2 is FNYEAQ. Here the CDR3 reads CASSLAGQSPLHF. The CDR3 DNA sequence: TGTGCCAGCAGCTTAGCGGGGCAATCACCCCTCCACTTT.

By frequency in the sample, this clonotype is medium-sized. The V and J genes are TRBV5-6 and TRBJ1-4, with D possibly matching TRBD1 (5 bases). The ends were cut back, 5 bases at V and 5 bases at J, with 13 bases in the middle. There are 14 residues in the CDR3. Germline loops: CDR1 SGHDT, CDR2 YYEEEE. CDR3 protein: CASSTGLPNEKLFF. The CDR3 DNA sequence: TGTGCCAGCAGTACGGGACTCCCGAATGAAAAACTGTTTTTT.

The chain couples TRBV6-5 to TRBJ2-7; maybe TRBD1 (6 bases). The CDR3 has 13 residues. CDR1 and CDR2 (germline): MNHEY, SVGAGI. V lost 5 bases, J lost 5 bases, and 13 bases lay in between. CDR3: CASSLKQGHEQYF. For the CDR3, the DNA is TGTGCCAGCAGTCTTAAACAGGGTCACGAGCAGTACTTC.

This clonotype is classed as medium-sized (0.01 to 0.1%). V usage is TRBV19 and J usage is TRBJ1-2, with a weak D call TRBD1 (6 bases). This CDR3 contains 13 residues. The germline V gene has CDR1 LNHDA and CDR2 SQIVND (reference sequence). Trimming took off 5 bases at V and 5 bases at J, with 12 bases between the two ends. The DNA for the CDR3 is TGTGCCAGTAGTCTGCAGGGGAGGTATGGCTACACCTTC. Its translation: CASSLQGRYGYTF. Variable domain in full (rest from reference TRBV19 and TRBJ1-2): DGGITQSPKYLFRKEGQNVTLSCEQNLNHDAMYWYRQDPGQGLRLIYYSQIVNDFQKGDIAEGYSVSREKKESFPLTVTSAQKNPTAFYLCASSLQGRYGYTFGSGTRLTVV.

The CDR3 nucleotides are TGTGCCACCGGCGGGGACAGGCGGAACATTCAGTACTTC. It encodes CATGGDRRNIQYF. V and J are TRBV6-5 and TRBJ2-4; TRBD1 matches 8 bases. The germline V gene encodes CDR1 MNHEY and CDR2 SVGAGI. CDR3 length: 13 amino acids. Trimming cost V 10 bases and J 7 bases; bases outside gene matches: 9.

V gene TRBV5-1 combines with J gene TRBJ1-3, with no clear D. The CDR3 runs 16 residues. Germline CDR1 SGHRS, CDR2 YFSETQ. Between the trimmed V and J ends, which lost 2 bases and 0 bases, there was a span of 12 bases. Here the CDR3 DNA reads TGCGCCAGCAGCTTAGGCGTGCCGATCTCTGGAAACACCATATATTTT. Amino acids: CASSLGVPISGNTIYF.

This clonotype has only one observation. This may be a read error: a much more frequent sequence differs by one nucleotide. The chain is built from TRBV13 and TRBJ2-3; the match to TRBD2 covers 7 bases. This CDR3 region has 14 residues. Germline loops: CDR1 PRHDT, CDR2 FYEKMQ (reference sequence). The DNA for the CDR3 is TGTGTCAGCGGGGCTAGCGACCGCACAGATACGCAGTATTTT. It is translated as CVSGASDRTDTQYF.

V and J are TRBV6-1 and TRBJ1-4, with 9 bases aligning to TRBD1. The CDR3 is made up of 15 amino acids. Germline values: CDR1 MNHNS, CDR2 SASEGT. Trimming took 6 bases from V and 5 from J; bases not matched to a gene: 7. CDR3 loop: CASRFGGTGNEKLFF. As DNA, the CDR3 is TGTGCCAGCAGATTTGGCGGGACAGGGAATGAAAAACTGTTTTTT.

This clonotype was found a few times. The genes are TRBV6-5 and TRBJ1-3; 7 bases agree with TRBD1. After removal of 7 bases from V and 4 bases from J, the junction contained 7 bases not matched to a gene. CDR3 length: 14 amino acids. Germline CDR1 reads MNHEY; CDR2 reads SVGAGI. The CDR3: CASMWDRNGNTIYF. For the CDR3, the DNA is TGTGCCAGCATGTGGGACAGAAACGGAAACACCATATATTTT.

The chain is built from TRBV6-5 and TRBJ1-5; no clear D gene. The germline V gene encodes CDR1 MNHEY and CDR2 SVGAGI. V lost 8 bases to trimming and J lost 0 bases, with 11 bases between them. This CDR3 spans 14 amino acids. The DNA for the CDR3 is TGTGCCAGCGGCAACGCCGGTAGCAATCAGCCCCAGCATTTT. This translates into CASGNAGSNQPQHF.

This chain connects TRBV20-1 to TRBJ2-2, with D possibly being TRBD1 (6 bases). The V and J ends lost 5 bases and 7 bases respectively, with 17 bases between them. CDR1 and CDR2 (germline): DFQATT, SNEGSKA (reference sequence). The CDR3 runs to 14 residues. CDR3 coding DNA: TGCAGTGCTCTCACCCCCGGACAGAACGGGGAGCTGTTTTTT. Its translation: CSALTPGQNGELFF.

In its sample, this clonotype was seen a few times. The chain carries TRBV6-5 and TRBJ2-3, with D maybe TRBD2 (5 bases). The CDR3 runs to 14 residues. The ends were cut back, 4 bases at V and 2 bases at J, with 10 bases in the middle. The germline V gene encodes CDR1 MNHEY and CDR2 SVGAGI. The CDR3 loop is CASSLDSYTDTQYF. The CDR3 DNA follows: TGTGCCAGCAGTTTGGACTCATACACAGATACGCAGTATTTT.

V is TRBV7-6 and J is TRBJ2-3; TRBD1 matches 7 bases. From germline, CDR1 is SGHVS and CDR2 FNYEAQ. The CDR3 is 16 residues long. Unmatched junction bases numbered 10, after V lost 5 bases and J lost 2 bases. The CDR3 bases are TGTGCCAGCAGCCCCACAGGGGACACCAACACAGATACGCAGTATTTT. This translates into CASSPTGDTNTDTQYF.

The CDR3 DNA follows: TGCGCCAGCAGCCAGGCCGCGAACACCGGGGAGCTGTTTTTT. Translated, it gives CASSQAANTGELFF. The chain joins TRBV5-1 to TRBJ2-2; D gene uncertain. The length of the CDR3 is 14 residues. The V gene's germline CDR1 is SGHRS and CDR2 YFSETQ. V lost 4 bases to trimming and J lost 0 bases, with 7 bases between them.

For this clonotype: A much bigger clone sits one base away, suggesting this may be a read error. This rearrangement joins TRBV18 to TRBJ2-1; a possible D gene is TRBD2 (7 bases). The CDR3 runs to 15 residues. Germline CDR1 KGHSH, CDR2 LQKENI. The CDR3 spells CASSPSGGSYNEQCF. CDR3 DNA sequence: TGTGCCAGCTCACCATCGGGGGGCTCCTACAATGAGCAGTGCTTC. The full variable domain, completed using reference TRBV18 and TRBJ2-1, is NAGVMQNPRHLVRRRGQEARLRCSPMKGHSHVYWYRQLPEEGLKFMVYLQKENIIDESGMPKERFSAEFPKEGPSILRIQQVVRGDSAAYFCASSPSGGSYNEQCFGPGTRLTVL.

This sequence joins TRBV18 and TRBJ2-3, with 8 bases lining up with TRBD1. The germline V gene encodes CDR1 KGHSH and CDR2 LQKENI. With V trimmed by 3 bases and J by 4 bases, 3 bases remained unmatched. This CDR3 region has 14 residues. In DNA, the CDR3 is TGTGCCAGCTCACCCGGACAGGGTCCAGATACGCAGTATTTT. This sequence encodes CASSPGQGPDTQYF.

The V call is TRBV5-1, the J call TRBJ1-3; D gene ambiguous. There are 13 residues in the CDR3. Germline V gene sequence: CDR1 SGHRS, CDR2 YFSETQ. With 4 bases removed from V and 0 bases from J, the gap between germline ends came to 5 bases. The CDR3 is CASSPSSGNTIYF. The CDR3 nucleotides read TGCGCCAGCAGCCCCAGCTCTGGAAACACCATATATTTT. Drawing the rest from reference TRBV5-1 and TRBJ1-3, the complete variable domain is KAGVTQTPRYLIKTRGQQVTLSCSPISGHRSVSWYQQTPGQGLQFLFEYFSETQRNKGNFPGRFSGRQFSNSRSEMNVSTLELGDSALYLCASSPSSGNTIYFGEGSWLTVV.

The chain combines TRBV7-2 with TRBJ1-3; D possibly corresponds to TRBD1 (5 bases). V was pared by 5 bases and J by 8 bases, with 10 bases between. This CDR3 has 12 residues. Germline CDR1 SGHTA, CDR2 FQGNSA. CDR3 in DNA: TGTGCCAGCAGCATCGGAGGGGACACCATATATTTT. Residues: CASSIGGDTIYF.

This chain joins TRBV7-9 and TRBJ2-2, with TRBD2 matching 10 bases. Germline V gene lookup returns CDR1 SEHNR and CDR2 FQNEAQ (reference sequence). The junction had 10 bases not matched to a gene; V was cut back by 5 bases and J by 4 bases. This CDR3 has 17 residues. Here the CDR3 DNA reads TGTGCCAGCAGCCCCACACGGCTAGCGGGGGTCACCGGGGAGCTGTTTTTT. Translated: CASSPTRLAGVTGELFF. The variable domain in full, completed from reference TRBV7-9 and TRBJ2-2, reads DTGVSQNPRHKITKRGQNVTFRCDPISEHNRLYWYRQTLGQGPEFLTYFQNEAQLEKSRLLSDRFSAERPKGSFSTLEIQRTEQGDSAMYLCASSPTRLAGVTGELFFGEGSRLTVL.

This clonotype was seen a handful of times. The V and J genes are TRBV6-5 and TRBJ2-7; 8 bases align to TRBD1. With 0 bases clipped from V and 5 bases from J, the junction kept 6 bases outside the gene matches. The germline V gene encodes CDR1 MNHEY and CDR2 SVGAGI. The length of the CDR3 is 15 residues. In nucleotides, the CDR3 is TGTGCCAGCAGTTACTCGGACAGGGCTACTAACGAGCAGTACTTC. Translation gives CASSYSDRATNEQYF.

This rearrangement joins TRBV7-2 to TRBJ2-1, with D perhaps TRBD1 (6 bases). The CDR3 consists of 16 residues. Trimming stripped 2 bases from V and 10 bases from J, with 21 bases between. Per germline, CDR1 SGHTA and CDR2 FQGNSA. The CDR3 protein is CASSLLGAGLYQEQFF. The CDR3 DNA reads TGTGCCAGCAGCTTACTGGGGGCAGGACTGTATCAGGAGCAGTTCTTC.

By its share, this clonotype is medium-sized. J is TRBJ2-1 and V is TRBV6-5, with 9 bases aligning to TRBD1. The V segment lost 8 bases and the J segment 6 bases; nucleotides outside the gene matches: 8. Germline CDR1 and CDR2: MNHEY and SVGAGI. The CDR3 is made up of 14 amino acids. This chain's CDR3 is CASGRDRAPNEQFF. In nucleotides, the CDR3 is TGTGCCAGCGGGCGGGACAGGGCTCCCAATGAGCAGTTCTTC.

CDR3 residues: CSARVWGQRENSPLHF. The CDR3 region has the DNA TGCAGTGCTAGAGTATGGGGGCAACGGGAAAATTCACCCCTCCACTTT. The gene calls are TRBV20-1 and TRBJ1-6; a possible D gene is TRBD1 (6 bases). The CDR3 sequence is 16 residues long. Trimming took off 1 base at V and 7 bases at J, with 17 bases between the two ends. CDR1 is DFQATT, CDR2 SNEGSKA, per germline (reference sequence).

This clonotype was found once. The chain is built from TRBV27 and TRBJ1-2; 9 nucleotides line up with TRBD1. With V trimmed by 7 bases and J by 5 bases, 20 bases remained unmatched. The CDR3 runs 18 residues. The germline CDR1 and CDR2 sequences are MNHEY and SMNVEV (reference sequence). This CDR3 reads CASTRRQGGTGELYGYTF. DNA for the CDR3: TGTGCCAGCACAAGACGACAGGGGGGCACCGGGGAGCTATATGGCTACACCTTC.

Comments on this clonotype: Relative to the germline gene, one junction end is altered; a read error may explain this. The chain recombines TRBV18 with TRBJ1-1; D uncertain. Germline V lookup: CDR1 KGHSH, CDR2 LQKENI. CDR3 length: 15 amino acids. This chain's CDR3 is CASSPRGVGNTEAFF. The CDR3 DNA sequence: TGTGCCAGCTCACCGCGCGGAGTTGGGAACACTGAAGCTTTCTTC.

This clonotype counts as medium-sized. The V and J genes are TRBV18 and TRBJ1-5; 11 nucleotides align to TRBD1. Germline-derived CDR1 and CDR2 are KGHSH and LQKENI. Trimming took 3 bases from V and 0 from J; bases not matched to a gene: 4. The CDR3 covers 17 residues. The CDR3 reads CASSPGQGVHSNQPQHF. The CDR3 DNA follows: TGTGCCAGCTCACCGGGACAGGGGGTACATAGCAATCAGCCCCAGCATTTT.

V gene TRBV6-2 or TRBV6-3 combines with J gene TRBJ1-5, with D unresolved. Trimming cost V 1 base and J 2 bases, with 18 bases left between them. The CDR3 extends over 18 amino acids. Germline V gene lookup returns CDR1 MNHEY and CDR2 SVGEGT. CDR3 in DNA: TGTGCCAGCAGTTACTTACGGTACAGTTCGTGGGGCAATCAGCCCCAGCATTTT. The encoded protein is CASSYLRYSSWGNQPQHF.

This clonotype is termed medium-sized. One end of the junction does not line up with germline, which may come from a read error. V is TRBV12-3 or TRBV12-4 and J is TRBJ2-7; no clear D. The CDR3 covers 11 residues. The CDR3 reads CASSNLYEQYF. The CDR3, as DNA: TGTGCCAGCAGCAATCTCTACGAGCAGTACTTT.